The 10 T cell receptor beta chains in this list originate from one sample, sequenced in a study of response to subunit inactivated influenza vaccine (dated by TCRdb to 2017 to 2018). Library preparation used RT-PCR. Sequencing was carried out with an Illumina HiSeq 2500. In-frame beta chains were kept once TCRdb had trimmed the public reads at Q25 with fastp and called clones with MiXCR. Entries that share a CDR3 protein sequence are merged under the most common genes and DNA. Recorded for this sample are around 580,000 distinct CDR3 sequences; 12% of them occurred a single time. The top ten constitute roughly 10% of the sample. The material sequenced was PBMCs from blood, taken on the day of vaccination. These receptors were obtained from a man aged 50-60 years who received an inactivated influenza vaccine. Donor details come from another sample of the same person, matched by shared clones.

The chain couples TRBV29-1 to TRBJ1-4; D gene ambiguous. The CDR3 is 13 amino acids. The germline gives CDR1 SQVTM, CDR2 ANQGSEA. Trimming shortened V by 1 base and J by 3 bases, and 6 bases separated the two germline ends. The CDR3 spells CSVEAGSNEKLFF. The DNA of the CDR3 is TGCAGCGTTGAAGCGGGATCTAATGAAAAACTGTTTTTT.

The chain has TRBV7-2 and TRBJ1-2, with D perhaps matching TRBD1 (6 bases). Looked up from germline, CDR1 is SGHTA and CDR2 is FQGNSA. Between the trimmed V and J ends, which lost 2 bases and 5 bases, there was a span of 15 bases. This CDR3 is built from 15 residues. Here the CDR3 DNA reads TGTGCCAGCAGCTTATTAGACAGAGGGGGATATGGCTACACCTTC. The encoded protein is CASSLLDRGGYGYTF.

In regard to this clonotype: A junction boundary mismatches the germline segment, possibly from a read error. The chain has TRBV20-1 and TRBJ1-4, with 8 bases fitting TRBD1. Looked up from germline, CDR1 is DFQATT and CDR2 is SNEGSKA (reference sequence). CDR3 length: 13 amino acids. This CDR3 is CSARESGRTGFSF. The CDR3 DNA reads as TGCAGTGCTAGAGAGAGTGGTAGGACAGGGTTTAGTTTT.

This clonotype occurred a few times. CDR3 nucleotides: TGCGCCAGCAGCTGGGGCCCGACAGGGGCTATGGAGACCCAGTACTTC. It encodes CASSWGPTGAMETQYF. The chain joins TRBV5-1 to TRBJ2-5, with 8 positions matching TRBD1. The trim removed 3 bases at V and 5 bases at J, leaving 12 bases unmatched. CDR1 and CDR2 from the germline V gene are SGHRS and YFSETQ. The CDR3 is 16 residues long.

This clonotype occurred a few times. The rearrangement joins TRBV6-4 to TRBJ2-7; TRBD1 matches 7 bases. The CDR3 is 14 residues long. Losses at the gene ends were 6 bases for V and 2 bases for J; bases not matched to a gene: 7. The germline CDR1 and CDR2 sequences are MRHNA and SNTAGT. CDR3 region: CASSSGTDPYEQYF. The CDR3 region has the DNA TGTGCCAGCAGCTCCGGGACAGACCCCTACGAGCAGTACTTC.

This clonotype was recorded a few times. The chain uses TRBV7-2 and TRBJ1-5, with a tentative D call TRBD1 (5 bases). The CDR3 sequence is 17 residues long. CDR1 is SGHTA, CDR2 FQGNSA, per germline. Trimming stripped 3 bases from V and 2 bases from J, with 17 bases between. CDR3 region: CASSFTGGNSGNQPQHF. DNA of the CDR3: TGTGCCAGCAGCTTCACCGGGGGTAATTCAGGCAATCAGCCCCAGCATTTT.

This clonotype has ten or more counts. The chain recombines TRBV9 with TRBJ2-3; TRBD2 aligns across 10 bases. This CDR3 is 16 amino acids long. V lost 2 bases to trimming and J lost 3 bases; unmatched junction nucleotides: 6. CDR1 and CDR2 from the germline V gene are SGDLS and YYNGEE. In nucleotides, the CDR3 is TGTGCCAGCAGCGTGGCGGCGACTAGCGGGACAGATACGCAGTATTTT. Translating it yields CASSVAATSGTDTQYF.

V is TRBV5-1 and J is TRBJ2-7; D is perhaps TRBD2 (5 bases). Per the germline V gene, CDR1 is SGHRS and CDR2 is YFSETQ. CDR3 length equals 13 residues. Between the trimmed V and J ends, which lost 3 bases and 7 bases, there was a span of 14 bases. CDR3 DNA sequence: TGCGCCAGCAGCTCCAACGCACGGGAAGAGCAGTACTTC. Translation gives CASSSNAREEQYF.

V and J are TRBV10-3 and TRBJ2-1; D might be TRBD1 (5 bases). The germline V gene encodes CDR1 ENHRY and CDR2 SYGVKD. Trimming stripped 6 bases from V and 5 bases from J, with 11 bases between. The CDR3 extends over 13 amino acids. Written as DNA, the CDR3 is TGTGCCATCAGACCTACAGGCCACAATGAGCAGTTCTTC. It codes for CAIRPTGHNEQFF.

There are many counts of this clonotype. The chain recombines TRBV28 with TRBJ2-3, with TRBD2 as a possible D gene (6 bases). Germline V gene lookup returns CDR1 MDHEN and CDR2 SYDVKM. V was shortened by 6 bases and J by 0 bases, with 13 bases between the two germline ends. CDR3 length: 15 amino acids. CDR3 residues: CASSSQRASTDTQYF. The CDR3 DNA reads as TGTGCCAGCAGCTCCCAGCGGGCCAGCACAGATACGCAGTATTTT.